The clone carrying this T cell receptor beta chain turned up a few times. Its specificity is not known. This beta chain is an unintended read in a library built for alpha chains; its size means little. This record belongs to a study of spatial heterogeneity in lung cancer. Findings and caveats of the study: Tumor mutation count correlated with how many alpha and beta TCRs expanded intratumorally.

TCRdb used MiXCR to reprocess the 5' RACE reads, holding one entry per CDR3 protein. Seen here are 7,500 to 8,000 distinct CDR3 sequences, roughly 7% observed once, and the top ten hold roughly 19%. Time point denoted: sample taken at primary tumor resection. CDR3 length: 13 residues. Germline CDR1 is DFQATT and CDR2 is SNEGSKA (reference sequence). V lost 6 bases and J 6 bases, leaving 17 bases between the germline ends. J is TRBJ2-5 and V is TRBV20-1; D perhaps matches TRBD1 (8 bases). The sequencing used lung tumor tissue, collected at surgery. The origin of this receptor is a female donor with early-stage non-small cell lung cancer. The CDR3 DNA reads TGCAGTGCAATAGACAGGGGAGGGAAGACCCAGTACTTC. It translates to CSAIDRGGKTQYF.